The 26 T cell receptor beta chains below come from one sample, sequenced in a study of chemoradiotherapy in HPV16-positive cancers. Data came from immunoSEQ multiplex PCR; TCRdb stores just in-frame clones and leaves some out. The data contain roughly 3,500 clones, just under 95% of them singletons. This sample was obtained from a patient who underwent chemoradiotherapy. Receptors were obtained from a human donor with HPV-associated anogenital cancer.

In this sample, this clone turned up once. V is TRBV30 and J is TRBJ1-5; D perhaps matches TRBD1 (5 bases). Looked up from germline, CDR1 is GTSNPN and CDR2 is SVGIG (reference sequence). This CDR3 region has 17 residues. The V end was cut by 0 bases, the J end by 0 bases, with 15 bases between. The CDR3 DNA follows: TGTGCCTGGAGTGTCAACACCGGGACTCATAGCAATCAGCCCCAGCATTTT. As protein: CAWSVNTGTHSNQPQHF.

This clone was found once. CDR3 in amino acids: CSVVGQVRDEQYF. The CDR3 DNA follows: TGCAGCGTTGTAGGGCAGGTCAGGGACGAGCAGTACTTC. This chain connects TRBV29-1 to TRBJ2-7, with D possibly TRBD1 on 5 matching bases. Trimming pared 4 bases from V and 5 bases from J, leaving 15 bases between. The CDR3 extends over 13 amino acids. CDR1 is SQVTM, CDR2 ANQGSEA, per germline.

The chain couples TRBV5-8 to TRBJ1-5, with 9 bases aligning to TRBD1. The J segment lost 6 bases and the V segment lost 4 bases, leaving 5 bases of the junction unmatched. CDR1 and CDR2 (germline): SGHTS, YDEGEE. CDR3 length: 14 amino acids. The CDR3 DNA is TGTGCCAGCAGCGGGGGACAGGGCGGTCAGCCCCAGCATTTT. The encoded protein is CASSGGQGGQPQHF.

This clone was seen a handful of times. J is TRBJ2-5 and V is TRBV2; 8 positions agree with TRBD2. The CDR3 loop spans 16 amino acids. V shed 0 bases, J shed 6 bases, and the junction held 9 bases outside the gene matches. Germline CDR1 is SNHLY and CDR2 is FYNNEI. CDR3 coding DNA: TGTGCCAGCAGTGAAGCGCTTCGGGGGGGCCCCAAGACCCAGTACTTC. Protein product: CASSEALRGGPKTQYF.

The CDR3 spells CASSEAGRVGEQYF. Here the CDR3 DNA reads TGTGCCAGCAGTGAAGCCGGCAGGGTGGGCGAGCAGTACTTC. This chain links TRBV2 with TRBJ2-7; perhaps TRBD1 as D (5 bases). V dropped 0 bases and J dropped 6 bases, with 12 bases sitting between them. The CDR3 totals 14 residues. Germline lookup yields CDR1 SNHLY and CDR2 FYNNEI.

The gene calls are TRBV27 and TRBJ2-1, with D possibly TRBD2 on 6 matching bases. CDR1 is MNHEY, CDR2 SMNVEV, per germline (reference sequence). There are 18 residues in the CDR3. V was pared by 5 bases and J by 0 bases, with 20 bases between. The CDR3 DNA reads as TGTGCCAGCAGTCTCCCTCCCTTTAGCGGTAGCTCCTACAATGAGCAGTTCTTC. Its protein is CASSLPPFSGSSYNEQFF.

This chain joins TRBV19 and TRBJ1-2; 8 bases are shared with TRBD1. The germline CDR1 and CDR2 sequences are LNHDA and SQIVND (reference sequence). The CDR3 length is 14 residues. With 5 bases clipped from V and 8 bases from J, the junction kept 10 bases outside the gene matches. This CDR3 is CASSPDQGALGYTF. In DNA, the CDR3 is TGTGCCAGTAGTCCCGACCAGGGGGCGCTGGGCTACACCTTC. Filled out from reference TRBV19 and TRBJ1-2, the complete variable domain reads DGGITQSPKYLFRKEGQNVTLSCEQNLNHDAMYWYRQDPGQGLRLIYYSQIVNDFQKGDIAEGYSVSREKKESFPLTVTSAQKNPTAFYLCASSPDQGALGYTFGSGTRLTVV.

The V and J genes are TRBV5-6 and TRBJ1-2, with 7 bases aligning to TRBD1. This CDR3 comprises 15 residues. Germline CDR1 SGHDT, CDR2 YYEEEE. The V and J ends lost 1 base and 5 bases, in that order; junction bases with no gene match: 8. DNA of the CDR3: TGTGCCAGCAGCTTGTGGGCACAGGGGCCATATGGCTACACCTTC. It translates to CASSLWAQGPYGYTF.

The J gene is TRBJ2-5, the V gene TRBV5-8, with 9 bases lining up with TRBD2. V lost 1 base to trimming and J lost 1 base; unmatched junction nucleotides: 8. Germline assignment: CDR1 SGHTS and CDR2 YDEGEE. The CDR3 sequence is 17 residues long. In DNA, the CDR3 is TGTGCCAGCAGCTTGTCTTATGGCGGGAGGGCCCAAGAGACCCAGTACTTC. This translates into CASSLSYGGRAQETQYF.

The chain has TRBV27 and TRBJ1-2, with a possible D match to TRBD1 (6 bases). This CDR3 contains 13 residues. The V gene's germline CDR1 is MNHEY and CDR2 SMNVEV (reference sequence). V dropped 4 bases and J dropped 2 bases, with 8 bases sitting between them. CDR3 loop: CASSWDKNYGYTF. The CDR3 nucleotides read TGTGCCAGCAGTTGGGACAAAAACTATGGCTACACCTTC.

J is TRBJ2-7 and V is TRBV19; 11 bases are shared with TRBD1. There are 16 residues in the CDR3. Germline assignment: CDR1 LNHDA and CDR2 SQIVND (reference sequence). Unmatched junction bases numbered 6, after V lost 4 bases and J lost 1 base. The CDR3 region has the DNA TGTGCCAGTAGTACCCTCCGGGACAGGGGGTCCTACGAGCAGTACTTC. It translates to CASSTLRDRGSYEQYF.

This sequence joins TRBV7-5 and TRBJ1-1. TRBV7-5 is flagged as a pseudogene. This CDR3 spans 18 amino acids. The CDR3 is CVRSLVMRVPHCCKEAFF. CDR3 bases: TGTGTCAGAAGCTTAGTAATGAGGGTTCCCCACTGCTGCAAGGAAGCTTTCTTT.

This clone has just one count. The V call is TRBV4-1, the J call TRBJ1-5; a weak D match, TRBD1 (6 bases). Trimming took 4 bases from V and 0 from J, leaving 10 bases between them. The CDR3 runs to 15 residues. Germline V gives CDR1 MGHRA, CDR2 YSYEKL. The CDR3 loop reads CASSPGQRSNQPQHF. In nucleotides, the CDR3 is TGCGCCAGCAGCCCGGGACAACGTAGCAATCAGCCCCAGCATTTT.

V and J are TRBV7-8 and TRBJ2-6; possibly TRBD1 or TRBD2 for D (5 bases each). The CDR3 sequence is 15 residues long. The germline gives CDR1 SGHVS, CDR2 FQNEAQ. V gave up 3 bases and J gave up 0 bases, with 6 bases separating them. CDR3 DNA sequence: TGTGCCAGCAGCTTGGGGGTCTCTGGGGCCAACGTCCTGACTTTC. Amino acids: CASSLGVSGANVLTF.

V is TRBV5-4 and J is TRBJ2-2, with 8 nucleotides matching TRBD2. The length of the CDR3 is 15 residues. Germline loops: CDR1 SGHNT, CDR2 YYREEE (reference sequence). V dropped 5 bases and J dropped 7; count of bases not matched to a gene: 10. The CDR3 sequence: CASRPGGRADGELFF. CDR3 DNA sequence: TGTGCCAGCAGGCCGGGGGGGCGAGCCGACGGGGAGCTGTTTTTT. Variable domain in full (rest from reference TRBV5-4 and TRBJ2-2): ETGVTQSPTHLIKTRGQQVTLRCSSQSGHNTVSWYQQALGQGPQFIFQYYREEENGRGNFPPRFSGLQFPNYSSELNVNALELDDSALYLCASRPGGRADGELFFGEGSRLTVL.

V is TRBV19 and J is TRBJ2-1, with D tentatively TRBD1 (6 bases). CDR3 length: 16 residues. Trimming took off 3 bases at V and 0 bases at J, with 12 bases between the two ends. The germline CDR1 and CDR2 sequences are LNHDA and SQIVND (reference sequence). This CDR3 reads CASSIRGSGSYNEQFF. CDR3 sequence (DNA): TGTGCCAGTAGTATCAGGGGTTCGGGCTCCTACAATGAGCAGTTCTTC.

This clone was observed once. The chain carries TRBV15 and TRBJ2-3, with 8 positions matching TRBD2. The germline CDR1 and CDR2 sequences are LNHNV and YYDKDF (reference sequence). The V and J ends lost 0 bases and 5 bases, in that order; junction bases with no gene match: 10. CDR3 size: 17 residues. The CDR3, as DNA: TGTGCCACCAGCAGAGATCGAGTAGCGGGGCGGAGAGATACGCAGTATTTT. Protein product: CATSRDRVAGRRDTQYF.

This rearrangement joins TRBV5-1 to TRBJ2-1; TRBD2 is a possible D gene (6 bases). The CDR3 loop spans 13 amino acids. Germline values: CDR1 SGHRS, CDR2 YFSETQ. Trimming removed 0 bases at V and 8 bases at J, with 9 bases between. CDR3 loop: CASSLGGTDEQFF. The CDR3 nucleotides read TGCGCCAGCAGCTTGGGGGGGACTGATGAGCAGTTCTTC.

The chain couples TRBV6-1 to TRBJ1-2; D is unresolved. Trimming pared 5 bases from V and 6 bases from J, leaving 19 bases between. The CDR3 is made up of 15 amino acids. Germline loops: CDR1 MNHNS, CDR2 SASEGT. CDR3 amino acids: CASSHWVGERNGYTF. The CDR3, as DNA: TGTGCCAGCAGTCACTGGGTTGGGGAAAGGAATGGCTACACCTTC.

This clone was observed a single time. The chain recombines TRBV12-1 with TRBJ2-3; the listed D gene, TRBD2, was not tested against the DNA. TRBV12-1 is marked as a pseudogene. This CDR3 is built from 14 residues. CDR3 sequence: CASSKNNFLGTQYF. CDR3 coding DNA: TGTGCCAGCAGCAAAAACAATTTTCTAGGTACGCAGTATTTT.

This chain uses TRBV10-2 with TRBJ2-4; 8 bases are a match to TRBD2. The CDR3 loop spans 14 amino acids. Looked up from germline, CDR1 is WSHSY and CDR2 is SAAADI. The V segment lost 2 bases and the J segment 6 bases; nucleotides outside the gene matches: 3. The DNA for the CDR3 is TGCGCCAGCAGTGAGGCGGGAGGCACAAACATTCAGTACTTC. This translates into CASSEAGGTNIQYF.

The chain joins TRBV7-8 to TRBJ1-4, with 7 nucleotides matching TRBD1. Trimming cost V 1 base and J 6 bases; bases outside gene matches: 5. The CDR3 covers 15 residues. Per germline, CDR1 SGHVS and CDR2 FQNEAQ. CDR3: CASSLEGADYEKLFF. For the CDR3, the DNA is TGTGCCAGCAGCTTAGAGGGGGCAGATTATGAAAAACTGTTTTTT.

The chain uses TRBV11-3 and TRBJ1-1, with a possible D match to TRBD1 (5 bases). Germline CDR1 is SGHNT and CDR2 is YENEEA. Trimming removed 1 base from V and 1 base from J, with 10 bases in between. This CDR3 is built from 15 residues. CDR3 sequence (DNA): TGTGCCAGCAGCTTAGGGGGGGGAGGGAACACTGAAGCTTTCTTT. It is translated as CASSLGGGGNTEAFF.

The CDR3: CASSIGEGIGELFF. The CDR3 region has the DNA TGTGCCAGTAGTATAGGGGAGGGAATCGGGGAGCTGTTTTTT. The J gene is TRBJ2-2, the V gene TRBV19, with TRBD2 identical over 7 bases. CDR1 LNHDA and CDR2 SQIVND come from the germline V gene (reference sequence). CDR3 length: 14 residues. V lost 1 base and J lost 7; bases outside the gene matches: 3.

The chain uses TRBV19 and TRBJ2-5; 8 nucleotides line up with TRBD2. Germline V gene data show CDR1 as LNHDA and CDR2 as SQIVND (reference sequence). The trim removed 1 base at V and 0 bases at J, leaving 13 bases unmatched. This CDR3 is 19 amino acids long. The CDR3 DNA reads TGTGCCAGTAGTATAGGTTTGGGGACTAGTAGCCCGAACCAAGAGACCCAGTACTTC. Translating gives CASSIGLGTSSPNQETQYF.

The chain joins TRBV30 to TRBJ1-5; D possibly corresponds to TRBD1 (6 bases). Per germline, CDR1 GTSNPN and CDR2 SVGIG (reference sequence). V lost 2 bases and J 5 bases, leaving 7 bases between the germline ends. CDR3 length equals 12 residues. CDR3 protein: CAWSQGHQPQHF. In nucleotides, the CDR3 is TGTGCCTGGAGTCAGGGGCATCAGCCCCAGCATTTT.